This T cell receptor beta chain emerged from a study of T cells after yellow fever vaccination. Germline V lookup: CDR1 MNHEY, CDR2 SVGAGI. V dropped 2 bases and J dropped 5; count of bases not matched to a gene: 6. The CDR3 sequence is 16 residues long. This clonotype has just a few counts. Its antigen is not identified. In making TCR cDNA, 5'RACE template switching added a universal primer site and UMIs to it. TCRdb passed the 5' RACE reads through MiXCR, listing each CDR3 protein once. There are about 160,000 distinct CDR3 sequences in the sample; around 7.3% occur only once, and approximately 2.5% lies in the top ten. Overall study findings and caveats: Within FACS-sorted repertoires, abundant clonotypes contaminating from the bulk population could be present. Among primary-vaccination clones, most reappeared after the booster, at about 95% for CD4 and 88% for CD8. CD4 and CD8 compartments shared a small share of clonotypes.

Sequenced material: CD4+ T cells sorted from PBMCs, taken about 5 days after the first yellow fever vaccination. The chain combines TRBV6-5 with TRBJ1-2; 12 bases are shared with TRBD1. The receptor's source is a man younger than 35 who received the YFV17D yellow fever vaccine. The CDR3 protein is CASSYAGTGGIYGYTF. The CDR3 DNA reads TGTGCCAGCAGTTACGCCGGGACAGGGGGCATTTATGGCTACACCTTC.